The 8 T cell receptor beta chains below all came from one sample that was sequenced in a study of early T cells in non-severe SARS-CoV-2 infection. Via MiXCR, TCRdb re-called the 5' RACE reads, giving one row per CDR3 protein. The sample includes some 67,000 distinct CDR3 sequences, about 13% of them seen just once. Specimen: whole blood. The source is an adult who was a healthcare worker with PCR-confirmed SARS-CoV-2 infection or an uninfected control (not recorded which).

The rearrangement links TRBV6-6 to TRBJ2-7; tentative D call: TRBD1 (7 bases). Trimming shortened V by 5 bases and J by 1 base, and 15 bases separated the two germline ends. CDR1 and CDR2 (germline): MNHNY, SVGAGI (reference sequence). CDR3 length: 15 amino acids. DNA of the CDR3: TGTGCCAGCAGTCAGGCAGGGGGGACTTCCTACGAGCAGTACTTC. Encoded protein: CASSQAGGTSYEQYF.

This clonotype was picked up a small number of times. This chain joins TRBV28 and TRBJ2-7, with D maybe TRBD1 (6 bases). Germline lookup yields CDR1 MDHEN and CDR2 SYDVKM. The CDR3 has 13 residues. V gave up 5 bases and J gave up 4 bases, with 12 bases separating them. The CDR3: CASSPPDSYEQYF. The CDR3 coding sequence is TGTGCCAGCAGTCCCCCGGACAGTTACGAGCAGTACTTC.

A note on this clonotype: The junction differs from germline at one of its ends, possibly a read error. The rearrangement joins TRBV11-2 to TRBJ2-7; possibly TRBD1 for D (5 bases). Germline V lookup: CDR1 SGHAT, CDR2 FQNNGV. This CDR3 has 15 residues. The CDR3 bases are TGTCCCAGCAGCACCCCAGGGCCCAGAGCCTACGAGCAGTACTTC. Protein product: CPSSTPGPRAYEQYF.

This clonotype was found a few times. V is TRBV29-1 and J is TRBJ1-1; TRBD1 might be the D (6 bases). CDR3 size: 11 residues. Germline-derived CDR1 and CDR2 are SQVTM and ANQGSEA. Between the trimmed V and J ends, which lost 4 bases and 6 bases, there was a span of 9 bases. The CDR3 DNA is TGCAGCGTTGCAGGGGCCGCTGAAGCTTTCTTT. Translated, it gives CSVAGAAEAFF. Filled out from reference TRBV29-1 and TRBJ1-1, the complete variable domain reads SAVISQKPSRDICQRGTSLTIQCQVDSQVTMMFWYRQQPGQSLTLIATANQGSEATYESGFVIDKFPISRPNLTFSTLTVSNMSPEDSSIYLCSVAGAAEAFFGQGTRLTVV.

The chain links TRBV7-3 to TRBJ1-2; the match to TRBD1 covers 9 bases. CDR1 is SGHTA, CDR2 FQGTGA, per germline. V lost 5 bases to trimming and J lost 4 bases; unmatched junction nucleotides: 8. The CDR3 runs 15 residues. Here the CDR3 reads CASSPGQGSSYGYTF. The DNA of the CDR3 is TGTGCCAGCAGCCCTGGACAGGGGAGCAGCTATGGCTACACCTTC.

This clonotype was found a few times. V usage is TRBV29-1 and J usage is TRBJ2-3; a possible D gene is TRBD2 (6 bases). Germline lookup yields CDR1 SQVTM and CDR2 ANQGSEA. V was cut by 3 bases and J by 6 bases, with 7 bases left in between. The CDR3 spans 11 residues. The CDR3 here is CSVEAGDTQYF. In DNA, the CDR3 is TGCAGCGTTGAGGCGGGGGATACGCAGTATTTT.

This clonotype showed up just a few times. CDR3 sequence reads: CSARGRGRSSYNEQFF. Here the CDR3 DNA reads TGCAGTGCTAGAGGCAGGGGTAGGAGCTCCTACAATGAGCAGTTCTTC. The chain carries TRBV20-1 and TRBJ2-1, with D perhaps TRBD1 (6 bases). Germline V lookup: CDR1 DFQATT, CDR2 SNEGSKA (reference sequence). CDR3 length: 16 residues. Trimming took 1 base from V and 0 from J, leaving 13 bases between them.

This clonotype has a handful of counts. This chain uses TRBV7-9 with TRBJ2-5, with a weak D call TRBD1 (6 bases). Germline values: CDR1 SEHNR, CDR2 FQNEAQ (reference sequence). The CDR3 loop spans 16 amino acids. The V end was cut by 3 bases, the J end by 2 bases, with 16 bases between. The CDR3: CASSFPGQSGQETQYF. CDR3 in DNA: TGTGCCAGCAGCTTCCCCGGACAGAGTGGACAAGAGACCCAGTACTTC.